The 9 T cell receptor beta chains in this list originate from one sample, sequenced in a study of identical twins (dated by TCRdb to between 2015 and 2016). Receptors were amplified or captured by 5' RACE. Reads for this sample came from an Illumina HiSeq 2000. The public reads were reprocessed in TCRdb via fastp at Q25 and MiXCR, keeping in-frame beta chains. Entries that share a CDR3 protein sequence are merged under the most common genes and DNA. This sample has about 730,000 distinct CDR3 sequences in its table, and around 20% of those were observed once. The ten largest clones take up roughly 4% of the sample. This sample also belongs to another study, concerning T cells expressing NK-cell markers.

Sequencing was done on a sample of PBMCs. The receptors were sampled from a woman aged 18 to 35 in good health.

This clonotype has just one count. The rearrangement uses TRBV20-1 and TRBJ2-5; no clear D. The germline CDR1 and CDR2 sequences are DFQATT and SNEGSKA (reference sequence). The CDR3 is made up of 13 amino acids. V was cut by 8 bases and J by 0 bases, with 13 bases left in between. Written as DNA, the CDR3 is TGCAGTACCCCGGGTCCTTACCAAGAGACCCAGTACTTC. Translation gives CSTPGPYQETQYF.

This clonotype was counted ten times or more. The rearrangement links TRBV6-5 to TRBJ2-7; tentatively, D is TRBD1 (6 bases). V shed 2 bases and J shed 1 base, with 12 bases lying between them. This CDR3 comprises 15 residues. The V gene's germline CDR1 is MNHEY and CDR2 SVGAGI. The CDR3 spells CASSYLGRGSYEQYF. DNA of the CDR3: TGTGCCAGCAGTTACCTGGGCAGGGGTTCCTACGAGCAGTACTTC.

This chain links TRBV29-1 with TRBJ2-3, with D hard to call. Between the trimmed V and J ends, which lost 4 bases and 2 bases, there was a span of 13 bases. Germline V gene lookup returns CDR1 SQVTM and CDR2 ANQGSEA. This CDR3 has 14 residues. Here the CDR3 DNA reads TGCAGCGTTGTCGGTTGGGCTAACACAGATACGCAGTATTTT. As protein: CSVVGWANTDTQYF.

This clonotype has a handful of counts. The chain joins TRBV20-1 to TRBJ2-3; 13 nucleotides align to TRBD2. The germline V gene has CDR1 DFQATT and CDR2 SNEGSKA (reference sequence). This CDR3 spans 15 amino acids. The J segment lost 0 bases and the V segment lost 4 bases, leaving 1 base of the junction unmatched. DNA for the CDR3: TGCAGTGCTACGGGACTAGCGGGAAGCACAGATACGCAGTATTTT. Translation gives CSATGLAGSTDTQYF.

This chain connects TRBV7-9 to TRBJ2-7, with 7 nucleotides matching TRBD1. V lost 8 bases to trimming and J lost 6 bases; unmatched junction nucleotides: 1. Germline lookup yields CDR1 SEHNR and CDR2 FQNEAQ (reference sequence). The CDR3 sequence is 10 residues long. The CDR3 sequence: CASSGGEQYF. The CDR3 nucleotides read TGTGCCAGCTCAGGGGGCGAGCAGTACTTC.

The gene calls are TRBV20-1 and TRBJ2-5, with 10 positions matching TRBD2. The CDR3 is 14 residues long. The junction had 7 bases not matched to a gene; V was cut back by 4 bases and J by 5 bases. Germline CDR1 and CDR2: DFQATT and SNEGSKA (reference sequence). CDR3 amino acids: CSATLAGVRETQYF. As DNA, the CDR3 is TGCAGTGCTACGCTAGCGGGAGTGAGGGAGACCCAGTACTTC.

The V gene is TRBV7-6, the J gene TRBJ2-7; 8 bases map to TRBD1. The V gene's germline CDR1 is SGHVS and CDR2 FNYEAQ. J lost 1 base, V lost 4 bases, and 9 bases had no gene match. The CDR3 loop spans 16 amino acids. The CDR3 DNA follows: TGTGCCAGCAGCTCCGGACAGGGACGTCTATCCTACGAGCAGTACTTC. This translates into CASSSGQGRLSYEQYF.

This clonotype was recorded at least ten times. As DNA, the CDR3 is TGCAGTGCTAGGGCGAAGAGCACTGAAGCTTTCTTT. It is translated as CSARAKSTEAFF. The chain joins TRBV20-1 to TRBJ1-1; D is ambiguous. Germline values: CDR1 DFQATT, CDR2 SNEGSKA (reference sequence). The CDR3 has 12 residues. Trimming left V 3 bases short and J 4 bases short, with 9 bases between.

The CDR3 region is CASSVVSSGEAGETQYF. The CDR3 coding sequence is TGTGCCAGCAGCGTAGTCTCTAGCGGGGAGGCTGGAGAGACCCAGTACTTC. This chain connects TRBV9 to TRBJ2-5, with 9 bases lining up with TRBD2. This CDR3 is built from 17 residues. Per the germline V gene, CDR1 is SGDLS and CDR2 is YYNGEE. J lost 4 bases, V lost 0 bases, and 10 bases had no gene match.